A selection of T cell receptor beta chains follows, all from one sample in a study of cytomegalovirus exposure and HLA in healthy donors. The protocol was immunoSEQ multiplex PCR, while the TCRdb copy is restricted to in-frame clones and leaves out a portion. The sample shows more than 80,000 clones, approximately 80% of them seen only once. The sample was PBMCs. The receptor set was obtained from a female donor in good health and CMV-seropositive. Each CDR3 is given with its conserved first and last residue. Each record gives: J gene, V gene, D gene, clone size, CDR3 DNA, CDR3 protein. D genes are given only for firm matches. Clone size, where shown, is once, few, many, or a class for clones that have expanded.

TRBJ2-7,TRBV2,NA,NA,TGTGCCAGCTCCCTCGGCCCCGGGGGAGCCTACGAGCAGTACTTC,CASSLGPGGAYEQYF
TRBJ1-5,TRBV5-1,NA,NA,TGCGCCAGCAGCCCGGGAGCGAGGCAGCCCCAGCATTTT,CASSPGARQPQHF
TRBJ2-1,TRBV30,TRBD2,NA,TGTGCCTGGAGCCCTCGGACTAGCGGGAGGGGCGAGCAGTTCTTC,CAWSPRTSGRGEQFF
TRBJ2-7,TRBV10-1,TRBD1,NA,TGCGCCAGCTTTACCGGGACAGGGGGTTACGAGCAGTACTTC,CASFTGTGGYEQYF
TRBJ2-7,TRBV5-6,NA,NA,TGTGCCAGCAGCTTGGGGACAGTCTCCTACGAGCAGTACTTC,CASSLGTVSYEQYF
TRBJ1-1,TRBV4-1,NA,NA,TGCGCCAGCAGCCAAGAGGCAGCGGTGAACACTGAAGCTTTCTTT,CASSQEAAVNTEAFF
TRBJ2-3,TRBV6-1,TRBD2,NA,TGTGCCATCCCGGGGGGACGCACAGATACGCAGTATTTT,CAIPGGRTDTQYF
TRBJ2-1,TRBV5-5,TRBD2,NA,TGTGCCAGCAGCATGCTTAGCGGGGGACCCTACAATGAGCAGTTCTTC,CASSMLSGGPYNEQFF
TRBJ2-3,TRBV10-3,NA,NA,TGTGCCATCAGTGAGGCCGGAGCAGATACGCAGTATTTT,CAISEAGADTQYF
TRBJ2-7,TRBV5-6,NA,NA,TGTGCCAGCAGTCACCTCCGGGACATCTCCTACGAGCAGTACTTC,CASSHLRDISYEQYF
TRBJ1-4,TRBV21-1,NA,NA,TGTGCCAGCAGCACTCAGGACAGTGGGACCGCAACTAATGAAAAACTGTTTTTT,CASSTQDSGTATNEKLFF
TRBJ1-6,TRBV14,NA,few,TGTGCCAGCAGCCTTACGACAGAGATCTCACCCCTCCACTTT,CASSLTTEISPLHF
TRBJ2-1,TRBV25-1,TRBD1,NA,TGTGCCAGTAGTATTACAGGGGGCTTATCCTACAATGAGCAGTTCTTC,CASSITGGLSYNEQFF
TRBJ2-1,TRBV6-1,NA,few,TGTGCCAGCAGTGAATTCGGCTACAATGAGCAGTTCTTC,CASSEFGYNEQFF
TRBJ2-1,TRBV27,TRBD2,NA,TGTGCCAGCAGTCCCCTGAGCGGGATCTCCTACAATGAGCAGTTCTTC,CASSPLSGISYNEQFF
TRBJ2-5,TRBV5-1,NA,NA,TGCGCCAGCAGCTTGGCGGGAGATGGAGAGACCCAGTACTTC,CASSLAGDGETQYF
TRBJ1-4,TRBV28,NA,NA,TGTGCCAGCAACTTTCCCGGCGGGAATGAAAAACTGTTTTTT,CASNFPGGNEKLFF
TRBJ1-5,TRBV27,NA,NA,TGTGCCAGCAGCACTACAGGAAGCTCTCAGCCCCAGCATTTT,CASSTTGSSQPQHF
TRBJ1-2,TRBV6-1,NA,few,TGTGCCAGCAGTGATATCGGGCGGGATGGCTACACCTTC,CASSDIGRDGYTF
TRBJ2-5,TRBV5-4,NA,NA,TGTGCCAGCAGCCAAAAACAGGAGCTGCAAGAGACCCAGTACTTC,CASSQKQELQETQYF
TRBJ1-3,TRBV30,NA,NA,TGTGCCTGGAGTTTGACACCGAGCTCTGGAAACACCATATATTTT,CAWSLTPSSGNTIYF
TRBJ2-7,TRBV28,NA,once,TGTGCCAGCTCGGGGGACTACGAGCAGTACTTC,CASSGDYEQYF
TRBJ2-7,TRBV27,TRBD1,NA,TGTGCCAGCAGTTTGGGGACAGGGGGCGACTCCTACGAGCAGTACTTC,CASSLGTGGDSYEQYF
TRBJ2-1,TRBV5-1,TRBD2,NA,TGCGCCAGCAGGCTACGGACTAGCGGGAGGTATGGTGAGCAGTTCTTC,CASRLRTSGRYGEQFF
TRBJ2-5,TRBV10-3,TRBD1,NA,TGTGCCATCAGACTCACAGGGGGGGAGACCCAGTACTTC,CAIRLTGGETQYF
TRBJ2-7,TRBV30,TRBD1,NA,TGTGCCTGGAGTGTATTTGGGACAGGGGCCTACGAGCAGTACTTC,CAWSVFGTGAYEQYF
TRBJ1-3,TRBV5-1,NA,NA,TGCGCCAGCAGCTTGCAGGTTGGAGGCCTCTCTGGAAACACCATATATTTT,CASSLQVGGLSGNTIYF
TRBJ2-2,TRBV9,TRBD2,NA,TGTGCCAGCACCAGAGCGGGGGGGGCCCCCGGGGAGCTGTTTTTT,CASTRAGGAPGELFF
TRBJ2-2,TRBV7-6,NA,once,TGTGCCAGCAGCTTAGTTGTGTTTAGCGAGAACACCGGGGAGCTGTTTTTT,CASSLVVFSENTGELFF
TRBJ2-2,TRBV25-1,NA,NA,TGTGCCAGCAGTGAACCCACAGGGTGGGCCGGGGAGCTGTTTTTT,CASSEPTGWAGELFF
TRBJ2-1,TRBV5-6,TRBD2,NA,TGTGCCAGCAGCTTGACTCAGGGTTGGGTGGCGGGAGACAATGAGCAGTTCTTC,CASSLTQGWVAGDNEQFF
TRBJ1-5,TRBV29-1,NA,NA,TGCAGCGTTGAGGGAGACAGCAATCAGCCCCAGCATTTT,CSVEGDSNQPQHF
TRBJ2-5,TRBV5-1,NA,NA,TGCGCCAGCAGCTTATTTGCCGGCAGGGAAGAGACCCAGTACTTC,CASSLFAGREETQYF
TRBJ2-1,TRBV2,NA,NA,TGTGCCAGCAGTGACTATGAGCAGTTCTTC,CASSDYEQFF
TRBJ2-1,TRBV29-1,TRBD1,NA,TGCAGCGTCGTCGGACAGGGCAATGAGCAGTTCTTC,CSVVGQGNEQFF
TRBJ1-2,TRBV11-2,NA,NA,TGTGCCAGCAGCTTAGAGGGGGGGTCTCGATTCTATGGCTACACCTTC,CASSLEGGSRFYGYTF
TRBJ1-1,TRBV7-9,NA,NA,TGTGCCAGCAGCCAGGCGGGACGTGAAGCTTTCTTT,CASSQAGREAFF